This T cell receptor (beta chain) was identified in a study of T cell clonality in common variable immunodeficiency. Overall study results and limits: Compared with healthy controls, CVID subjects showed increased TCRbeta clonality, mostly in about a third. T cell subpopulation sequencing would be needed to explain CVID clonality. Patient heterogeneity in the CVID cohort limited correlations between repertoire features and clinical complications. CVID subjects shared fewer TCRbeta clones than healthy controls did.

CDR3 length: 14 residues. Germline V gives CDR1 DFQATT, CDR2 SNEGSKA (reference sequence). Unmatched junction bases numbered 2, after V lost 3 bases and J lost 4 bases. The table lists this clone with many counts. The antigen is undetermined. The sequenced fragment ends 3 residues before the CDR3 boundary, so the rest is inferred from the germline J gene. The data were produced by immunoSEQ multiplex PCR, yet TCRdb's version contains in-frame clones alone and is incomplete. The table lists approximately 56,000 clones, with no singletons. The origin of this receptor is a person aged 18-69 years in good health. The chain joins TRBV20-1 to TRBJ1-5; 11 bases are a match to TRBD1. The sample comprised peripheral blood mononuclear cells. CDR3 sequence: CSARGDRGNQPQHF. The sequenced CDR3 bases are TGCAGTGCTAGGGGGGACAGGGGGAATCAGCCC.